This T cell receptor beta chain was recovered during a study of technical replicates of blood from several donors (dated by TCRdb to 2016 to 2017). Notes on this clone: Its cognate antigen has yet to be identified. No much larger clone exists at a distance of one base, and base qualities are not known.

Libraries were prepared through the immunoSEQ multiplex PCR assay. TCRdb limited this immuneACCESS table to in-frame rearrangements with V and J called. A share of clones is missing; checked studies link under half to unresolved V genes, and the rest is unexplained. The sample records tens of thousands of clones, over 90% of which are singletons. The ten most abundant clones make up 4% to 5% of the sample. For CDR1 and CDR2, the germline V gene lists ENHRY and SYGVKD. Compared with germline, V lacks 6 bases and J lacks 6 bases; bases without a gene match: 9. The CDR3 starts with the cysteine, ends with the phenylalanine, and has 15 residues. Only the CDR3 part of the read is kept: 45 bases, read in frame from the first base.

The sequence was obtained from a human donor in good health. Some clones in this sample may be carry-over from other donors' samples. Source material: PBMCs. Recombination linked TRBV10-3 to TRBJ2-2; the junction holds 8 bases that match TRBD1. The DNA sequence reads TGTGCCATCAGCGGCAGACAGGGGTTTCCCGGGGAGCTGTTTTTT. This is translated as CAISGRQGFPGELFF.